This T cell receptor (beta chain) was observed in a study of OX40 agonist ivuxolimab in advanced cancers. Background on the whole study: The costimulatory receptor OX40 (CD134) was targeted by ivuxolimab, a fully human IgG2 agonistic monoclonal antibody. Intravenous ivuxolimab was administered to patients every 2 weeks at six dose levels: 0.01, 0.1, 0.3, 1.5, 3 and 10 mg/kg. Among the roughly 50 dose-escalation patients, approximately 20 had hepatocellular carcinoma, roughly 15 melanoma, 9 renal cell carcinoma and 9 head and neck cancer. In the dose-escalation cohort, around four fifths of patients were male, and the mean age was around 65 years with a range of roughly 20 to 80. Patients were allowed to have had prior anti-PD-1, anti-PD-L1 or anti-CTLA-4 therapy, and approximately 40% of the dose-escalation patients had been treated with checkpoint inhibitors. Partial responses occurred in three dose-escalation patients: two with cutaneous melanoma and one with hepatocellular carcinoma. The point of sequencing TCRbeta in the periphery was to test whether ivuxolimab changed TCR sequence diversity and drove clonal T-cell expansion. The monotherapy dose-escalation portion (N ≈ 55 patients) of the phase I ivuxolimab trial is reported in the paper.

Overall results and qualifications from the work: In the 0.1-3.0 mg/kg groups, partial responders were among the patients with the lowest normalized peripheral clonal expansion, particularly in CD8+ T cells. The antigen specificity of the clonally expanded peripheral T cells was not determined. Low levels of normalized T-cell clonal expansion were also seen in some patients who did not respond. On average, CD8+ T cells showed more expanded clones than CD4+ T cells after ivuxolimab. At doses of 0.1 to 3.0 mg/kg, clonal expansion of both CD4+ and CD8+ blood T cells was observed from baseline to week 6.

Genomic DNA was extracted from sorted cells for sequencing of the TCRbeta CDR3 region. TCRbeta CDR3 regions were sequenced using the immunoSEQ Assay. TCRdb's version of the immuneACCESS table is confined to in-frame rearrangements and falls short of the full clone set. An unresolved V gene accounts for under half of the shortfall where checked; the remainder is of unknown origin. In all, the sample holds around 65,000 clones, and approximately 90% of those were seen once. The biggest ten clones account for approximately 12% of the sample. A remark on this clone: Its antigen remains unidentified. Base qualities were left out, and no much larger clone turns up one base away.

The trial excluded patients who had a history of autoimmune disease or who were on systemic immunosuppression. In every dose cohort, peripheral blood was drawn for TCR sequencing at baseline, cycle 4 day 1, and cycle 7 day 1. Samples came from an open-label, multicenter, first-in-human phase I dose-escalation trial of ivuxolimab. The trial enrolled adults with locally advanced or metastatic head and neck squamous cell, hepatocellular, melanoma or renal cell carcinoma. Before TCR sequencing, CD4+ and CD8+ T cells were separately sorted from peripheral blood. The germline V end is reduced by 4 bases and the J end by 5 bases; junction bases left unmatched: 14. The germline V gene (reference sequence) yields LNHNV for CDR1 and YYDKDF for CDR2. Including cysteine and phenylalanine, the CDR3 has 17 amino acids. CDR3 DNA is the only sequence kept; it has 51 bases, read in frame from the first base.

The source of this sequence is an adult with an advanced solid tumor such as melanoma, head and neck, liver or kidney cancer. The sequences come from CD4+ or CD8+ T cells sorted from blood, collected in a trial of the OX40 agonist ivuxolimab. Recombination joined TRBV15 with TRBJ2-5, with 9 bases in between that match TRBD1. The DNA sequence is as follows: TGTGCCACCAGCAAGGGGGACAGGGTTTTTGGTATGGAGACCCAGTACTTC. It codes for CATSKGDRVFGMETQYF.